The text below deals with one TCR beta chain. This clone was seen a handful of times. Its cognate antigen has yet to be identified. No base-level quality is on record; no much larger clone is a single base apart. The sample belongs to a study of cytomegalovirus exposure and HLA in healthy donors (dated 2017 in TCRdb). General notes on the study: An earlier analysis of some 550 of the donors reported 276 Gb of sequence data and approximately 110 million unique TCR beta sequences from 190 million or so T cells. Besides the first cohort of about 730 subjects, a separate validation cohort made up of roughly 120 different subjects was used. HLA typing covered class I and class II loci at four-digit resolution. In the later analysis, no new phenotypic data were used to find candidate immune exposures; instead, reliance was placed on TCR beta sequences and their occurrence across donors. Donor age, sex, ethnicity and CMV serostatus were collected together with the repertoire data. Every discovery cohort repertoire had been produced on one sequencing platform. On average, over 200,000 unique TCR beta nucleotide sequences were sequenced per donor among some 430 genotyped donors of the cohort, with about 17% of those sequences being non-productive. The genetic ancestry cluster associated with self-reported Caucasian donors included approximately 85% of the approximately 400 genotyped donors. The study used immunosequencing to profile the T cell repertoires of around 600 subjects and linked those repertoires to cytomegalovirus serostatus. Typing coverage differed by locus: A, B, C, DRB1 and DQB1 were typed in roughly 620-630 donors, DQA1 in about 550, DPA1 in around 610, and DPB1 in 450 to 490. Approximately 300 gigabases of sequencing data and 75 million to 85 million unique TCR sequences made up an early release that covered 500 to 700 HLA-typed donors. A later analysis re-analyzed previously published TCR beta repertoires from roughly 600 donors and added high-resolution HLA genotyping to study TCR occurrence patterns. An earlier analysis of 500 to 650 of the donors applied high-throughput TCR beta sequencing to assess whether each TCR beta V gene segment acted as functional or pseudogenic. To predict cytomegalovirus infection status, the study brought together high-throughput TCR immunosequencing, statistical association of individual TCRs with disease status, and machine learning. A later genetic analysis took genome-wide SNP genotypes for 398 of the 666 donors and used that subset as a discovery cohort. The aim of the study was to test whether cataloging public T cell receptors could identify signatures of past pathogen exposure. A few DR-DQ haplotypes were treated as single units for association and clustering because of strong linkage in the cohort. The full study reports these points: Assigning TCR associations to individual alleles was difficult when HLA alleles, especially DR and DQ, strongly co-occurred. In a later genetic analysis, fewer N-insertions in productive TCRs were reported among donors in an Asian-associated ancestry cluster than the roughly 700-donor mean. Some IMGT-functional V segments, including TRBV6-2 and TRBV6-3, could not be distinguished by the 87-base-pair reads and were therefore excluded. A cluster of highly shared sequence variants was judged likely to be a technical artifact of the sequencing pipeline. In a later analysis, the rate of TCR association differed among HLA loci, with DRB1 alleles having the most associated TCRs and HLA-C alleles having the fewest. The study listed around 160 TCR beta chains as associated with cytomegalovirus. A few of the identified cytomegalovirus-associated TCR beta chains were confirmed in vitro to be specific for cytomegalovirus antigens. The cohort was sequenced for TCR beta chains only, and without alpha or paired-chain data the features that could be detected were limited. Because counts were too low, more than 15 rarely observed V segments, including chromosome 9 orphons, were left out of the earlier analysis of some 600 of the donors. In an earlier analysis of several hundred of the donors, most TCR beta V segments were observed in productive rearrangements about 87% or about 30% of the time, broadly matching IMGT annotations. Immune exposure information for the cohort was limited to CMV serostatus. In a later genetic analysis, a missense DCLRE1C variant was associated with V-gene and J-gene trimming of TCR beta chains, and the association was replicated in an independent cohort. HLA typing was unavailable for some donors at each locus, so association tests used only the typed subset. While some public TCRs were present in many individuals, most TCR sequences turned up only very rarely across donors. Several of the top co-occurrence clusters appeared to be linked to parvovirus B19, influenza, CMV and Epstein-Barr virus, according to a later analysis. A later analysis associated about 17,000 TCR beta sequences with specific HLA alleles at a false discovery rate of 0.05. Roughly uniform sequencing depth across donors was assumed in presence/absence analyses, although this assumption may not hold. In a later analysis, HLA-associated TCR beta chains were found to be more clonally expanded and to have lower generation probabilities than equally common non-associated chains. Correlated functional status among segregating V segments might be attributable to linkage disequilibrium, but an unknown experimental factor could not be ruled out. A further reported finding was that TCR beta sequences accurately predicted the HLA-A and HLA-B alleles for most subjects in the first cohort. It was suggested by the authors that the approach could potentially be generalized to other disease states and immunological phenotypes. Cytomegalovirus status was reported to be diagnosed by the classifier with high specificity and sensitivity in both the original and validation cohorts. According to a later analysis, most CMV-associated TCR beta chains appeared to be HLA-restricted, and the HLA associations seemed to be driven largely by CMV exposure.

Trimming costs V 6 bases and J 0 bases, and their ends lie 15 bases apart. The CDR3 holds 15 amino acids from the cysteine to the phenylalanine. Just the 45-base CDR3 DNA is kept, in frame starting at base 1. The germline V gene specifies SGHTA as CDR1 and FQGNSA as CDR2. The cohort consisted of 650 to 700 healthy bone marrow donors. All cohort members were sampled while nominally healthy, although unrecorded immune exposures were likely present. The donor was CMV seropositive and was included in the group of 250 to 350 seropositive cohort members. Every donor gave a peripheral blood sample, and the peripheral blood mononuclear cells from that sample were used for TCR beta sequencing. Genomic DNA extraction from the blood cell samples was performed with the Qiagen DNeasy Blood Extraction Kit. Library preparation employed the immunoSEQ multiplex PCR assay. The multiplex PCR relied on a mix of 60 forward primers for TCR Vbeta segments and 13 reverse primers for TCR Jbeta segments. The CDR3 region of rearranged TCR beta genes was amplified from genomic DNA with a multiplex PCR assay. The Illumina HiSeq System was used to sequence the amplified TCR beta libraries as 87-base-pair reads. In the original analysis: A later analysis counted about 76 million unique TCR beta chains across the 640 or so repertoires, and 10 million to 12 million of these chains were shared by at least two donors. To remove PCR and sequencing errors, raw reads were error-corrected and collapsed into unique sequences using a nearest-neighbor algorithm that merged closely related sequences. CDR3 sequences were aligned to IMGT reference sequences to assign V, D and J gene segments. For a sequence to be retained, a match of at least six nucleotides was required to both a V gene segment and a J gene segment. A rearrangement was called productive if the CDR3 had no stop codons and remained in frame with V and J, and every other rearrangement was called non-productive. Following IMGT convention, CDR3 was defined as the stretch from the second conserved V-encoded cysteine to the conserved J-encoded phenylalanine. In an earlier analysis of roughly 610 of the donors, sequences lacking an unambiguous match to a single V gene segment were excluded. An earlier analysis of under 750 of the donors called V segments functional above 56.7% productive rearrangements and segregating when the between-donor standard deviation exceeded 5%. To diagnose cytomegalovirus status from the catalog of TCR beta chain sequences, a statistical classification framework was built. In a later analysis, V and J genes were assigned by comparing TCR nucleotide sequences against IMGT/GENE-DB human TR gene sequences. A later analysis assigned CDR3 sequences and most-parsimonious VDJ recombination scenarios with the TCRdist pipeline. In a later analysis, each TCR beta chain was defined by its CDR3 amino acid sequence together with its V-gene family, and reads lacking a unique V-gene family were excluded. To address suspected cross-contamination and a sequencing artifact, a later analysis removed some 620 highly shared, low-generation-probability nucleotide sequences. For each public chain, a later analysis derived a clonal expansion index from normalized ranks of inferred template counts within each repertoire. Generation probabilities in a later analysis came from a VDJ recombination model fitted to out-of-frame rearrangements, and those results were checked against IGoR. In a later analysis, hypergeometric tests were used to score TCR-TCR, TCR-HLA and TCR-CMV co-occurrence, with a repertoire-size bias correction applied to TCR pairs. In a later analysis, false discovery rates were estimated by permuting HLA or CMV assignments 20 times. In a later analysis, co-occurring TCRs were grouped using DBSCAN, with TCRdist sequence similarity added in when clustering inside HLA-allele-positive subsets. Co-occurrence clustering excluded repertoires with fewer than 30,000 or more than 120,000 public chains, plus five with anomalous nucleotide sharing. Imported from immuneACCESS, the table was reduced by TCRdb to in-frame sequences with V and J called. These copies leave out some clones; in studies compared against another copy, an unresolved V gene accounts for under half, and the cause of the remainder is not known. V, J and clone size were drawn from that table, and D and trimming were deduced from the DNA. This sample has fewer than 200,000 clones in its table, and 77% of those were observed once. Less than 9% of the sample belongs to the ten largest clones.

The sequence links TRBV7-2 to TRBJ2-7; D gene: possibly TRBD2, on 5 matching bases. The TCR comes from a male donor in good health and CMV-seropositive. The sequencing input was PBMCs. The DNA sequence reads TGTGCCAGCAGTCCTGTTGTAGGGAGCTCCTACGAGCAGTACTTC. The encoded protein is CASSPVVGSSYEQYF. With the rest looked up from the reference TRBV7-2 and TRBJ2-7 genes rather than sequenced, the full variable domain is GAGVSQSPSNKVTEKGKDVELRCDPISGHTALYWYRQSLGQGLEFLIYFQGNSAPDKSGLPSDRFSAERTGGSVSTLTIQRTQQEDSAVYLCASSPVVGSSYEQYFGPGTRLTVT.